This entry lists 16 T cell receptor beta chains sequenced from one sample in a study of regulatory T cells in long-lasting Graves disease. CDR3 regions were amplified by Arm-PCR using iRepertoire HTBI primers to build TCR beta libraries. One entry per CDR3 protein results from TCRdb running MiXCR on the multiplex PCR reads. The sample has 420,000 or so distinct CDR3 sequences, roughly 15% seen once; the top ten hold 20% to 25%. Specified time point: newly diagnosed GD, antithyroid drugs for less than 3 months. The authors made the TCR library using RNA they extracted from PBMCs. These sequences were also reported in another study, on T cells in Graves' hyperthyroidism and ophthalmopathy.

The sequencing here drew on peripheral blood mononuclear cells (PBMCs), taken at new diagnosis, from a patient treated with antithyroid drugs. The receptor source for this set is a woman between 18 and 29 years old with Graves disease.

This clonotype was observed a handful of times. This chain connects TRBV4-1 to TRBJ2-2, with a weak D call TRBD1 (5 bases). The CDR3 runs to 16 residues. Trimming cost V 4 bases and J 4 bases, with 16 bases left between them. Germline CDR1 reads MGHRA; CDR2 reads YSYEKL. In DNA, the CDR3 is TGCGCCAGCAGCCCCTCCCCAACAGGTGTCACCGGGGAGCTGTTTTTT. Protein: CASSPSPTGVTGELFF.

This clonotype was observed a few times. Since a much larger clone is just one base distant, this may be a read error. This CDR3 is missing its conserved last phenylalanine or tryptophan, likely due to a read error. The chain couples TRBV7-2 to TRBJ1-1; no clear D gene. The V end was cut by 1 base, the J end by 4 bases, with 7 bases between. This CDR3 is 13 amino acids long. The V gene's germline CDR1 is SGHTA and CDR2 FQGNSA. The CDR3 spells CASSLVGVTEAFL. The CDR3 DNA is TGTGCCAGCAGCTTAGTAGGAGTCACTGAAGCTTTCCTT.

V is TRBV7-9 and J is TRBJ1-2, with D maybe TRBD1 (5 bases). The CDR3 covers 13 residues. Trimming took off 5 bases at V and 6 bases at J, with 13 bases between the two ends. CDR1 and CDR2 (germline): SEHNR, FQNEAQ (reference sequence). The CDR3 nucleotides read TGTGCCAGCAGCCCGCAGGGCGTCGATGGCTACACCTTC. Protein sequence: CASSPQGVDGYTF.

The chain carries TRBV14 and TRBJ2-3, with a tentative D call TRBD2 (6 bases). This CDR3 region has 16 residues. With 3 bases removed from V and 5 bases from J, the gap between germline ends came to 18 bases. CDR1 is SGHDN and CDR2 is FVKESK in the germline V gene. The CDR3 reads CASSHTLRGLRDTQYF. CDR3 nucleotide sequence: TGTGCCAGCAGCCACACTCTCAGAGGACTACGAGATACGCAGTATTTT.

This clonotype was observed at least ten times. The genes are TRBV27 and TRBJ1-5; TRBD1 matches at 8 bases. Germline V gene lookup returns CDR1 MNHEY and CDR2 SMNVEV (reference sequence). There are 16 residues in the CDR3. V lost 6 bases, J lost 2 bases, and 9 bases stayed unmatched. The CDR3 loop is CASSQGQGLGNQPQHF. Here the CDR3 DNA reads TGTGCCAGCAGCCAAGGACAGGGATTGGGCAATCAGCCCCAGCATTTT.

A note on this clonotype: This may come from a read error, since a much larger clone is one base off. The rearrangement uses TRBV3-1 and TRBJ1-1; D remains unclear. Germline V gene sequence: CDR1 LGHDT, CDR2 YNNKEL (reference sequence). There are 14 residues in the CDR3. The CDR3 protein is CASSQGAANTETFF. For the CDR3, the DNA is TGTGCCAGCAGCCAAGGGGCAGCTAACACTGAAACTTTCTTT. Full variable domain (remainder filled in from reference TRBV3-1 and TRBJ1-1): DTAVSQTPKYLVTQMGNDKSIKCEQNLGHDTMYWYKQDSKKFLKIMFSYNNKELIINETVPNRFSPKSPDKAHLNLHINSLELGDSAVYFCASSQGAANTETFFGQGTRLTVV.

In regard to this clonotype: A much larger clone lies one base from this, so it may be a read error. This is likely a read error, given that the CDR3 carries no conserved phenylalanine or tryptophan at its end. The chain uses TRBV12-3 or TRBV12-4 and TRBJ2-1, with TRBD2 identical over 10 bases. V trimming: 5 bases; J trimming: 6 bases; junction bases outside the gene matches: 7. The CDR3 covers 15 residues. Here the CDR3 reads CASSHTSGATNEQFS. The CDR3 bases are TGTGCCAGCAGTCACACTAGCGGGGCGACCAATGAGCAGTTCTCC.

This clonotype was recorded a few times. The V gene is TRBV4-1, the J gene TRBJ1-1; 10 bases line up with TRBD1. Germline V gene data show CDR1 as MGHRA and CDR2 as YSYEKL. This CDR3 comprises 18 residues. V shed 1 base, J shed 2 bases, and the junction held 10 bases outside the gene matches. The CDR3 DNA follows: TGCGCCAGCAGCCAAGGGACAGGGGGGTGGGCATTTAACACTGAAGCTTTCTTT. It is translated as CASSQGTGGWAFNTEAFF.

Concerning this clonotype: The CDR3 end shows no conserved phenylalanine or tryptophan, and so a read error is likely. The chain carries TRBV6-2 or TRBV6-3 and TRBJ1-3; D gene ambiguous. Germline loops: CDR1 MNHEY, CDR2 SVGEGT. Trimming stripped 7 bases from V and 0 bases from J, with 7 bases between. The CDR3 runs to 13 residues. This CDR3 is CASKTSSGNTIYL. The DNA of the CDR3 is TGTGCCAGCAAGACGAGCTCTGGAAACACCATATATCTT.

In this sample, this clonotype turned up many times. The chain combines TRBV7-2 with TRBJ1-1; D is unclear. Germline values: CDR1 SGHTA, CDR2 FQGNSA. The CDR3 contains 15 residues. V lost 2 bases to trimming and J lost 0 bases, with 10 bases between them. The CDR3 sequence is CASSLIGNLNTEAFF. In DNA form, the CDR3 reads TGTGCCAGCAGCTTAATCGGTAACCTGAACACTGAAGCTTTCTTT.

This clonotype was counted between two and nine times. CDR3 sequence reads: CATSRDLLAGGPYEQYF. The CDR3 nucleotides are TGTGCCACCAGCAGAGACCTTCTAGCGGGAGGGCCCTACGAGCAGTACTTC. V usage is TRBV15 and J usage is TRBJ2-7, with 12 bases matching TRBD2. CDR1 is LNHNV, CDR2 YYDKDF, per germline (reference sequence). The junction had 5 bases not matched to a gene; V was cut back by 0 bases and J by 2 bases. CDR3 length: 17 residues.

This clonotype turned up a few times. This chain uses TRBV11-2 with TRBJ2-1, with TRBD2 as a possible D gene (6 bases). V lost 3 bases and J lost 8, with 8 bases in between. Germline CDR1 reads SGHAT; CDR2 reads FQNNGV. The CDR3 length is 12 residues. The DNA for the CDR3 is TGTGCCAGCAGCTTTTGGGGGGATGAGCAGTTCTTC. Protein product: CASSFWGDEQFF.

This clonotype was seen repeatedly, ten times or more. Here the CDR3 reads CASSLSSQSSYEQYF. As DNA, the CDR3 is TGTGCCAGCAGCCTTTCCAGTCAGTCCTCCTACGAGCAGTACTTC. The chain couples TRBV7-2 to TRBJ2-7; D is unclear. The V and J ends lost 5 bases and 0 bases respectively, with 14 bases between them. The germline V gene has CDR1 SGHTA and CDR2 FQGNSA. CDR3 length: 15 amino acids.

The rearrangement links TRBV7-9 to TRBJ2-7; 9 nucleotides line up with TRBD2. The trim removed 3 bases at V and 4 bases at J, leaving 13 bases unmatched. Germline assignment: CDR1 SEHNR and CDR2 FQNEAQ (reference sequence). The CDR3 is made up of 17 amino acids. Written as DNA, the CDR3 is TGTGCCAGCAGCTTTCCCACAAGCGGGAGGTTTACTTACGAGCAGTACTTC. It codes for CASSFPTSGRFTYEQYF.

In this sample, this clonotype turned up many times. The chain uses TRBV30 and TRBJ2-7, with 13 bases that match TRBD2. With 2 bases clipped from V and 4 bases from J, the junction kept 5 bases outside the gene matches. The length of the CDR3 is 15 residues. In germline, CDR1 is GTSNPN, CDR2 SVGIG (reference sequence). The CDR3 spells CAWSNEGLAGYEQYF. The CDR3 region has the DNA TGTGCCTGGAGTAACGAGGGACTAGCGGGATACGAGCAGTACTTC.

This clonotype occurred a few times. V usage is TRBV10-1 and J usage is TRBJ2-3; unclear D gene. Trimming removed 0 bases from V and 0 bases from J, with 7 bases in between. CDR3 length: 15 residues. CDR1 WNHNN and CDR2 SYGVQD come from the germline V gene (reference sequence). This CDR3 is CASSESPTSTDTQYF. The CDR3 bases are TGCGCCAGCAGTGAGTCGCCTACTAGCACAGATACGCAGTATTTT.